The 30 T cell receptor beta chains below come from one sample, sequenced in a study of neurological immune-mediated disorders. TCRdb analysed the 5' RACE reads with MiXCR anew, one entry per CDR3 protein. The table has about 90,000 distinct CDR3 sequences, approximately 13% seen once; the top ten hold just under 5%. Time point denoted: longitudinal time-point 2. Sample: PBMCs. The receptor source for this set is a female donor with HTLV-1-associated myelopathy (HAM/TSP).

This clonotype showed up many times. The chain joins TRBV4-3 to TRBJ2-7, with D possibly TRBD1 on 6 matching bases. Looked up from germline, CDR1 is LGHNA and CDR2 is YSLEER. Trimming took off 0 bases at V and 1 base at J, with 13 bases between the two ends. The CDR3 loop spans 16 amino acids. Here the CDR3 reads CASSQDGGSASYEQYF. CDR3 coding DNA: TGCGCCAGCAGCCAAGATGGGGGCAGCGCTTCCTACGAGCAGTACTTC.

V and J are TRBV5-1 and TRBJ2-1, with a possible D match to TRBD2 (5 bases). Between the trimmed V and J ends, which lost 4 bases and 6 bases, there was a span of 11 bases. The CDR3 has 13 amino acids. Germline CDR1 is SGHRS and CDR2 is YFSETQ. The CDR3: CASSGGLSNEQFF. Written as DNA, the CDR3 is TGCGCCAGCAGCGGTGGACTGTCCAATGAGCAGTTCTTC.

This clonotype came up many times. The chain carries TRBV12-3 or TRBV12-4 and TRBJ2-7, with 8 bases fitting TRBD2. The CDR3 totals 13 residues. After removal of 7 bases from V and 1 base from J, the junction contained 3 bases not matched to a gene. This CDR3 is CASKRGLSYEQYF. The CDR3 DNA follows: TGTGCCAGCAAGCGGGGGCTTTCCTACGAGCAGTACTTC.

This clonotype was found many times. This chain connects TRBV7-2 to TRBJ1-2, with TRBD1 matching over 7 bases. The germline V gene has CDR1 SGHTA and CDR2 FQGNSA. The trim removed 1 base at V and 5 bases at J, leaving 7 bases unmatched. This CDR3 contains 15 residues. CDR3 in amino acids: CASSLEGQEIYGYTF. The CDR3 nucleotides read TGTGCCAGCAGCTTAGAAGGACAGGAAATTTATGGCTACACCTTC.

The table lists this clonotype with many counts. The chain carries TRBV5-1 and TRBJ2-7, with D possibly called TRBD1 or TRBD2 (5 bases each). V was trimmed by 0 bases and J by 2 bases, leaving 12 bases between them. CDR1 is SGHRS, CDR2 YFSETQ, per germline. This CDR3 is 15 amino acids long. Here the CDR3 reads CASSLEVGVPYEQYF. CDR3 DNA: TGCGCCAGCAGCTTGGAGGTGGGGGTTCCCTACGAGCAGTACTTC.

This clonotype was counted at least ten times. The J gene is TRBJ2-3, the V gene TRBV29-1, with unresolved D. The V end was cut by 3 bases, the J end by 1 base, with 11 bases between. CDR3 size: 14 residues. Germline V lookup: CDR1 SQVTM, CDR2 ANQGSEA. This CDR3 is CSVDGPGGTDTQYF. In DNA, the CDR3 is TGCAGCGTTGACGGCCCGGGCGGCACAGATACGCAGTATTTT.

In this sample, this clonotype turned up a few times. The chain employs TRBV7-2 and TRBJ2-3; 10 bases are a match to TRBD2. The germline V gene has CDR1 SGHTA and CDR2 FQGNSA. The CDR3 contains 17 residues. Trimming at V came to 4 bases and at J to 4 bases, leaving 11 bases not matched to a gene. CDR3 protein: CASSSSGGALLSDTQYF. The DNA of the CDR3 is TGTGCCAGCAGCTCAAGCGGGGGGGCCCTTCTTTCAGATACGCAGTATTTT.

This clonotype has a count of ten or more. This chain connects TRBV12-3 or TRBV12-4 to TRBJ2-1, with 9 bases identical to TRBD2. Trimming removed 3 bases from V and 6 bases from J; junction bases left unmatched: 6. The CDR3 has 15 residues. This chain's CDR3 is CASSFGRGGGNEQFF. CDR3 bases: TGTGCCAGCAGTTTCGGGCGGGGGGGAGGCAATGAGCAGTTCTTC.

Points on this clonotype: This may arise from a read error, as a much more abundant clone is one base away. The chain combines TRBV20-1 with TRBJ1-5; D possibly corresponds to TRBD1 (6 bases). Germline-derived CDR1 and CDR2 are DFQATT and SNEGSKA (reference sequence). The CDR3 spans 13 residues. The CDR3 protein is CSVQGSRNKPQHF. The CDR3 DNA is TGCAGTGTCCAGGGGTCCCGCAATAAGCCCCAGCATTTT.

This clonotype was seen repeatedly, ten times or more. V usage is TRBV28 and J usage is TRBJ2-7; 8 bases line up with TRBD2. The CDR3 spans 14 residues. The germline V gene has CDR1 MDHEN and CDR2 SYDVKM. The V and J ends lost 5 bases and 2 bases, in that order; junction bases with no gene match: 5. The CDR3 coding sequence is TGTGCCAGCAGTCGGGAGGGGACCACCTACGAGCAGTACTTC. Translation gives CASSREGTTYEQYF.

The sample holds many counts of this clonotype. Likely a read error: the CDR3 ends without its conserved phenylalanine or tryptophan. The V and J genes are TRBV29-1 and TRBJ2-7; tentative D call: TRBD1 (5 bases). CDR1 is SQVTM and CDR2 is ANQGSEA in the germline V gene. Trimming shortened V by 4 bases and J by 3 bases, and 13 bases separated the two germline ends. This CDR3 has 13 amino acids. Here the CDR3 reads CSVGGQTVYEQYL. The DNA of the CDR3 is TGCAGCGTTGGTGGACAAACTGTCTACGAGCAGTACTTA.

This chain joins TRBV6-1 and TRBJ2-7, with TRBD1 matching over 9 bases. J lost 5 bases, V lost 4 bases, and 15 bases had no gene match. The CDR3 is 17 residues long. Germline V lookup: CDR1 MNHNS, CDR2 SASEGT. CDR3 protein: CASSVHRGLKVGNEQYF. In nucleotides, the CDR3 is TGTGCCAGCAGTGTTCACAGGGGGCTTAAAGTGGGGAACGAGCAGTACTTC.

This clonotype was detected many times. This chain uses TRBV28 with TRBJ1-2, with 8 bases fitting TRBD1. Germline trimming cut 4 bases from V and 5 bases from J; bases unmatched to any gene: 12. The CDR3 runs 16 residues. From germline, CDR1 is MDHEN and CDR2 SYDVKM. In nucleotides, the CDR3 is TGTGCCAGCAGTTCGGGCTCCAGGGGGCGGAATTATGGCTACACCTTC. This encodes CASSSGSRGRNYGYTF.

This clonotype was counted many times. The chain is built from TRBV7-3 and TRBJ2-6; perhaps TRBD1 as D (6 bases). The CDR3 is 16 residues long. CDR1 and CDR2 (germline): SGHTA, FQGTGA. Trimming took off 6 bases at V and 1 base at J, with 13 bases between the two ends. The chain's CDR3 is CASSLGTPSGANVLTF. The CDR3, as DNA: TGTGCCAGCAGTCTCGGGACACCATCTGGGGCCAACGTCCTGACTTTC.

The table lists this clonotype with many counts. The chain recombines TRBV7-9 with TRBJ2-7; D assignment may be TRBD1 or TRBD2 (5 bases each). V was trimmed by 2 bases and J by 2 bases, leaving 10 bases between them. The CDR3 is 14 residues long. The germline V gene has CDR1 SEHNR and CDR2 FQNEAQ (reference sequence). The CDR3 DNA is TGTGCCAGCAGCTTACTCGGGGCCGCCTACGAGCAGTACTTC. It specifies CASSLLGAAYEQYF.

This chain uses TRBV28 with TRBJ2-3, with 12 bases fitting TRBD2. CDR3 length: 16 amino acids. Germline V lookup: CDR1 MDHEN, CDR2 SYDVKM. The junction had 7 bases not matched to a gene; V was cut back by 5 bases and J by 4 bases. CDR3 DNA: TGTGCCAGCAGTCTCCGGACTAGCGGGGTCCCAGATACGCAGTATTTT. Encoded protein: CASSLRTSGVPDTQYF.

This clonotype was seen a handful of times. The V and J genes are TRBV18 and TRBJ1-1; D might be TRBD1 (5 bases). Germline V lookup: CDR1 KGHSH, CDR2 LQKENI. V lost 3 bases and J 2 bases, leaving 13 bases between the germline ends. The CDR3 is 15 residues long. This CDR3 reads CASSPLQGRNTEAFF. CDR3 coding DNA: TGTGCCAGCTCACCTCTTCAGGGACGAAACACTGAAGCTTTCTTT.

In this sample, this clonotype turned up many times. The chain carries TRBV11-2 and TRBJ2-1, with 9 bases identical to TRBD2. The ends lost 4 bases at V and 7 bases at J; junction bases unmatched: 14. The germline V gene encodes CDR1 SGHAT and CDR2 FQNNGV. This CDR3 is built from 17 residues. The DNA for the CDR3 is TGTGCCAGCAGCTCCCTTAGCTCGCGGGGGGGCGCGAATGAGCAGTTCTTC. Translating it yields CASSSLSSRGGANEQFF.

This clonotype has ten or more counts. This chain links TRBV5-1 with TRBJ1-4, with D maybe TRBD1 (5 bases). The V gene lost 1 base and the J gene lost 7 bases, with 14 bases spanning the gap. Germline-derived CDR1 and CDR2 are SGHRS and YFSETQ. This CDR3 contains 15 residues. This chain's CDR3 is CASSLWGRGGEKLFF. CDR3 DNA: TGCGCCAGCAGCTTGTGGGGCCGAGGTGGTGAAAAACTGTTTTTT.

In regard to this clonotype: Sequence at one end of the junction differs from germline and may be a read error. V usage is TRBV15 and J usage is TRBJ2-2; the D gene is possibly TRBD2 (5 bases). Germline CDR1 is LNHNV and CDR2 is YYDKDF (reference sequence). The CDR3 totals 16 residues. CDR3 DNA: TGTGCTACCAGCAGAGATCGAGGGTGGATTACCGGGGAGCTGTTTTTT. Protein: CATSRDRGWITGELFF. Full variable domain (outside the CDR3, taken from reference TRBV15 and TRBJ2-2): DAMVIQNPRYQVTQFGKPVTLSCSQTLNHNVMYWYQQKSSQAPKLLFHYYDKDFNNEADTPDNFQSRRPNTSFCFLDIRSPGLGDTAMYLCATSRDRGWITGELFFGEGSRLTVL.

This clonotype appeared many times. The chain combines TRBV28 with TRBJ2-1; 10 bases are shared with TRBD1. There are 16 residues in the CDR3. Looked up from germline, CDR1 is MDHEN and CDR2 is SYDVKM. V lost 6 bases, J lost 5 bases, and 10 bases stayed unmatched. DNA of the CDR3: TGTGCCAGCAGCCAATCGACAGGGGGCACACACAATGAGCAGTTCTTC. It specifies CASSQSTGGTHNEQFF.

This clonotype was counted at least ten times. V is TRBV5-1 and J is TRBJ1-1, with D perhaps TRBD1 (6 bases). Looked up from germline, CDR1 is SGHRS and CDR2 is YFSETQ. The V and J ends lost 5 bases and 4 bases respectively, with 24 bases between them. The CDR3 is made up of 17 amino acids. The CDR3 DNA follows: TGCGCCAGCAGTCCTCCGGGACACAGGACCTTGGGCACTGAAGCTTTCTTT. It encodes CASSPPGHRTLGTEAFF.

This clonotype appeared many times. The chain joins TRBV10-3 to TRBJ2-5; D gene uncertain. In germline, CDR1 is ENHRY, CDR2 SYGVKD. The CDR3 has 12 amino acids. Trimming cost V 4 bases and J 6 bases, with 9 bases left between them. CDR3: CAISVGFKTQYF. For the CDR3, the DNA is TGTGCCATCAGTGTCGGTTTTAAGACCCAGTACTTC.

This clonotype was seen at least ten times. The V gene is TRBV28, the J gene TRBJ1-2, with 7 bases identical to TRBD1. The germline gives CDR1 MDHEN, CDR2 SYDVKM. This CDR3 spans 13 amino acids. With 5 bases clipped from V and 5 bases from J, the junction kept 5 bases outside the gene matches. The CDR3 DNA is TGTGCCAGCAGTGTCGGACAGGAGTATGGCTACACCTTC. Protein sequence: CASSVGQEYGYTF.

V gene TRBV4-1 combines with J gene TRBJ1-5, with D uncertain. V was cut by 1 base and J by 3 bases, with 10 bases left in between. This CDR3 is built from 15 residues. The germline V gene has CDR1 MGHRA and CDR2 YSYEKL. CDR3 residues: CASSQGGAINQPQHF. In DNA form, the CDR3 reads TGCGCCAGCAGCCAAGGAGGAGCCATCAATCAGCCCCAGCATTTT.

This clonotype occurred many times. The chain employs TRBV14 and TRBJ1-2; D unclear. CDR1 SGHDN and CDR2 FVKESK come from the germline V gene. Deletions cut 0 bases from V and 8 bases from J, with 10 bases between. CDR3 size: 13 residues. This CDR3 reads CASSQDQVWGYTF. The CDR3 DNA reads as TGTGCCAGCAGCCAAGACCAGGTTTGGGGCTACACCTTC.

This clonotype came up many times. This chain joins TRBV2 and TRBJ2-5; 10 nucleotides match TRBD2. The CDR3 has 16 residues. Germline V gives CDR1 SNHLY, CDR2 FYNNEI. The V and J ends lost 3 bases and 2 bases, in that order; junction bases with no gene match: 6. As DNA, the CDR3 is TGTGCCAGCAGTGAGGGTTCAGCGGGGGGGCAAGAGACCCAGTACTTC. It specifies CASSEGSAGGQETQYF.

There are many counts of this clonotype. The CDR3, as DNA: TGTGCCAGCAGCCAAGGACCCTTTTTCGAAGCTTTCTTT. Translation gives CASSQGPFFEAFF. The chain joins TRBV3-1 to TRBJ1-1; D not resolved. Trimming pared 1 base from V and 8 bases from J, leaving 11 bases between. Germline CDR1 is LGHDT and CDR2 is YNNKEL (reference sequence). This CDR3 contains 13 residues.

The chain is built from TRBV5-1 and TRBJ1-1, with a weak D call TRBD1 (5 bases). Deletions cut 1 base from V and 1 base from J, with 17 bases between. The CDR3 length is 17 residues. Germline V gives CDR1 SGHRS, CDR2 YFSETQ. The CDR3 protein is CASSLNGALGTNTEAFF. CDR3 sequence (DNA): TGCGCCAGCAGCTTGAATGGCGCCCTCGGGACGAACACTGAAGCTTTCTTT.

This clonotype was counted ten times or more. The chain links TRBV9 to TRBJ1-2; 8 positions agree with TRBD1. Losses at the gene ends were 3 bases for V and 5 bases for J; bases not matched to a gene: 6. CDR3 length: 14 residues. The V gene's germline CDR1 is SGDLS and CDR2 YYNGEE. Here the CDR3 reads CASSAGQGVYGYTF. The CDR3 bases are TGTGCCAGCAGCGCAGGACAGGGAGTATATGGCTACACCTTC.